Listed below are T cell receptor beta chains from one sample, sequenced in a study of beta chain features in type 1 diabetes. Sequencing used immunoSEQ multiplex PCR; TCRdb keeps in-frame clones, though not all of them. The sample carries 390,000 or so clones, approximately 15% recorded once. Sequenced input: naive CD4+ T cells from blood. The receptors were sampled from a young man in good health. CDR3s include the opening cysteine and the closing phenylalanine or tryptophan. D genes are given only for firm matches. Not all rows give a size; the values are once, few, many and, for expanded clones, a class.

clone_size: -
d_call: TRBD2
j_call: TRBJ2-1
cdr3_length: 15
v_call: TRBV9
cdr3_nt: TGTGCCAGCAGCGTTTCTAGCGGAGCCTACAATGAGCAGTTCTTC
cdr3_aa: CASSVSSGAYNEQFF

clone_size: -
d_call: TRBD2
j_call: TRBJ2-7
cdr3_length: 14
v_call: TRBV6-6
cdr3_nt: TGTGCCAGCACCCCACGGGGGGGGACCTACGAGCAGTACTTC
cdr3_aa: CASTPRGGTYEQYF

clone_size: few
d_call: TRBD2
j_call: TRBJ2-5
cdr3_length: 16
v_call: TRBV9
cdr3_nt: TGTGCCAGCAGCGCCGGCCGAGCGGGGCCGAAAGAGACCCAGTACTTC
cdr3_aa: CASSAGRAGPKETQYF

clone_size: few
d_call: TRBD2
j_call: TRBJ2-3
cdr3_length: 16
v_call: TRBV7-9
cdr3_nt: TGTGCCAGCAGCTTAGTTAGTAGCGGGAAATCGGATACGCAGTATTTT
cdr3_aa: CASSLVSSGKSDTQYF

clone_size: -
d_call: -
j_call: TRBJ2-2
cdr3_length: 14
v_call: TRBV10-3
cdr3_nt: TGTGCCATCAGCACGGGAGATCAAACCGGGGAGCTGTTTTTT
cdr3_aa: CAISTGDQTGELFF

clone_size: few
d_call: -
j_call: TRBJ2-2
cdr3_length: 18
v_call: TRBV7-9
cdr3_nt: TGTGCCAGCAGCTTAAGTTCCCAGGGGTTTCAAGACACCGGGGAGCTGTTTTTT
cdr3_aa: CASSLSSQGFQDTGELFF

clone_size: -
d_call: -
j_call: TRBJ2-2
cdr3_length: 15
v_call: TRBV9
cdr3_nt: TGTGCCAGCAGCGTATCTACTGGAGACACCGGGGAGCTGTTTTTT
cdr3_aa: CASSVSTGDTGELFF

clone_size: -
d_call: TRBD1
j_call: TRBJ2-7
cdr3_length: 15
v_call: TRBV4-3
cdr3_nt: TGCGCCAGCAGCCAAGCAGGACAGGTGAGGGACGAGCAGTACTTC
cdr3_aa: CASSQAGQVRDEQYF

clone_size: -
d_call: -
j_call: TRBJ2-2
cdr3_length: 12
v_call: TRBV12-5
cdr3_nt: TGTGCTAGTGGTTTGGACACCGGGGAGCTGTTTTTT
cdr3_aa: CASGLDTGELFF

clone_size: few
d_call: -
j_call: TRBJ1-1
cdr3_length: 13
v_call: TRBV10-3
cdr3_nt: TGTGCCATCAGTGTAGAGGGAAACACTGAAGCTTTCTTT
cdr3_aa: CAISVEGNTEAFF

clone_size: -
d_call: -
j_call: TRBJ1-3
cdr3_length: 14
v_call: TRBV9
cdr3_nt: TGTGCCAGCAGCTCCCGAGATTGGGGAAACACCATATATTTT
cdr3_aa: CASSSRDWGNTIYF

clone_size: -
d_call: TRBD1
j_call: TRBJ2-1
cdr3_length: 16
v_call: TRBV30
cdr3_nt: TGTGCCTGGACTACCGGACAGGGTTACCGATACAATGAGCAGTTCTTC
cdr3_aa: CAWTTGQGYRYNEQFF

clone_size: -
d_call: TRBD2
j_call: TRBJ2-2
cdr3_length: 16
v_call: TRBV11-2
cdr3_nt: TGTGCCAGCAGCTCTACTAGCGGGAATTCGGTCGGGGAGCTGTTTTTT
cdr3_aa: CASSSTSGNSVGELFF

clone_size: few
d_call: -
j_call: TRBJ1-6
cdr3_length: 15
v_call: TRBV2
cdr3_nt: TGTGCCAGCAGCGGGGGCCAACTATGGGGTTCACCCCTCCACTTT
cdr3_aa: CASSGGQLWGSPLHF

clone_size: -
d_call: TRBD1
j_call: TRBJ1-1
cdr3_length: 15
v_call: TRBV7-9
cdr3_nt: TGTGCCAGCAGCTTAGTGGCAGGGGGACCCACTGAAGCTTTCTTT
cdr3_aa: CASSLVAGGPTEAFF

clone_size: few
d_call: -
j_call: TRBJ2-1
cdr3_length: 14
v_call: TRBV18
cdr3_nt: TGTGCCAGCTCATCAAGTGGAAGCGGGAATGAGCAGTTCTTC
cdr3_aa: CASSSSGSGNEQFF

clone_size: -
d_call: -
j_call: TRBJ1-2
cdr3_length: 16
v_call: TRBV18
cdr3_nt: TGTGCCAGCTCACCCCTTTTGGGGCGCAGGGACTATGGCTACACCTTC
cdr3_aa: CASSPLLGRRDYGYTF

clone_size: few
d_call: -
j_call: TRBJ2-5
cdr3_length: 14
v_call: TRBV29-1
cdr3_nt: TGCAGCGTTGTGGGGGGCGATAAGAAAGAGACCCAGTACTTC
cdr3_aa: CSVVGGDKKETQYF

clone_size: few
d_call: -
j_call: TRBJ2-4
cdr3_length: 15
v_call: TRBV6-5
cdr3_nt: TGTGCCAGCAGTTGGTCGCGAGGAACCCAGGGCATTCAGTACTTC
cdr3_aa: CASSWSRGTQGIQYF

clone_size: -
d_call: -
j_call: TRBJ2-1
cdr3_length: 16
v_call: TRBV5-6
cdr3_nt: TGTGCCAGCAGCAGGACAGTCCGGAGCTCCTACAATGAGCAGTTCTTC
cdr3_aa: CASSRTVRSSYNEQFF

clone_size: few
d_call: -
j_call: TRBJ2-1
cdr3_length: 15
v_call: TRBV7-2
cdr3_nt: TGTGCCAGCAGCTTAATCGGGGGACGAGGGAATGAGCAGTTCTTC
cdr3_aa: CASSLIGGRGNEQFF

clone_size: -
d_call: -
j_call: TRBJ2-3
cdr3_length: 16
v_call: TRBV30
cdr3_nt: TGTGCCTGCCAAAGGCGGCGGAGTTTGGTTAAGGCTACGCAGTATTTT
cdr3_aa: CACQRRRSLVKATQYF

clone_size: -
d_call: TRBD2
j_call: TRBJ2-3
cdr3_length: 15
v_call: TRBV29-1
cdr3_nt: TGCAGCGTTGATCGGCTAGCGGGGAGCACAGATACGCAGTATTTT
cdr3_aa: CSVDRLAGSTDTQYF

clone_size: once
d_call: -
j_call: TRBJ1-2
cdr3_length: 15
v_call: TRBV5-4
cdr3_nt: TGTGCCAGCAGCCTAGAGGACACAGTTAACTATGGCTACACCTTC
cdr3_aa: CASSLEDTVNYGYTF

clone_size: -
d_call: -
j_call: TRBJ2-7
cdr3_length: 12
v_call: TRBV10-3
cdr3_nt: TGTGCCATCAAAGGCGGGGCCTACGAGCAGTACTTC
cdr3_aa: CAIKGGAYEQYF

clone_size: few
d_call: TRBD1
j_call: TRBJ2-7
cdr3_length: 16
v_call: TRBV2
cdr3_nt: TGTGCCAGCAGAGGGGGCCGACAAAGGAGCTCCTACGAGCAGTACTTC
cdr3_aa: CASRGGRQRSSYEQYF

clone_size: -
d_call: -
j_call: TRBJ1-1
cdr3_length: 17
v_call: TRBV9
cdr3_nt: TGTGCCAGCAGCGGCTCAGCTAATACTTCTAGGAGCACTGAAGCTTTCTTT
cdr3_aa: CASSGSANTSRSTEAFF

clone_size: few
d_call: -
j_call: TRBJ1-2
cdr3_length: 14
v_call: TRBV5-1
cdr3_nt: TGCGCCAGCAGCTTGCGACAGGCCCTCCGTGGCTACACCTTC
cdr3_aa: CASSLRQALRGYTF

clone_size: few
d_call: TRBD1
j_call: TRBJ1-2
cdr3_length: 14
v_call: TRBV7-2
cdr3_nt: TGTGCCAGCAGCAGGGACAGCCTAAGCTATGGCTACACCTTC
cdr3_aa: CASSRDSLSYGYTF

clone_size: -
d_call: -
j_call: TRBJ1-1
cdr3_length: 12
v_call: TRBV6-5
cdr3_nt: TGTGCCAGCGGTAGGGGCAACACTGAAGCTTTCTTT
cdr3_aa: CASGRGNTEAFF

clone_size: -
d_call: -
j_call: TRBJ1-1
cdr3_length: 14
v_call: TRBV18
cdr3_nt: TGTGCCAGCTCACCCTCCCGACGGAACACTGAAGCTTTCTTT
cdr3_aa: CASSPSRRNTEAFF

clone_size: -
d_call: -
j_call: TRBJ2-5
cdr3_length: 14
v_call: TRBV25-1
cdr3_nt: TGTGCCAGCAGGGGCACCGAGTCCCGAGAGACCCAGTACTTC
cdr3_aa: CASRGTESRETQYF

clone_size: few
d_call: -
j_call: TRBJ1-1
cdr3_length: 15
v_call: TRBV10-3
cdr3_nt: TGTGCCATCGTCCCCAGGGAAGTTATGAACACTGAAGCTTTCTTT
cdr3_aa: CAIVPREVMNTEAFF

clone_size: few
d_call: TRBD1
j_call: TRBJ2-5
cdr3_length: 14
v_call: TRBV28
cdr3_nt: TGTGCCAGCAGTTCCGGGACAGCCCAAGAGACCCAGTACTTC
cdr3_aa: CASSSGTAQETQYF

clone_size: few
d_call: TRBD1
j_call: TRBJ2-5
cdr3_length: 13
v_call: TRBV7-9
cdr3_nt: TGTGCCAGCAGCTTAAGGGGGCTGGAGACCCAGTACTTC
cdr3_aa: CASSLRGLETQYF

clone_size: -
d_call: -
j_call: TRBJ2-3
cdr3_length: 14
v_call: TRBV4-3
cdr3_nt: TGCGCCAGCAGCCAAGGTATTAGCGCAGATACGCAGTATTTT
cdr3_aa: CASSQGISADTQYF

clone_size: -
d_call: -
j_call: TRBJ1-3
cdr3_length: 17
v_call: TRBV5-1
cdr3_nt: TGCGCCAGCAGCTTAACTCGGACGATACGCGATGGAAACACCATATATTTT
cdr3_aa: CASSLTRTIRDGNTIYF

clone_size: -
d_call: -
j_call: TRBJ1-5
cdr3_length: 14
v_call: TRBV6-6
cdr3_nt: TGTGCCAGCACCGGAAACGGGAGGAATCAGCCCCAGCATTTT
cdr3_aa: CASTGNGRNQPQHF

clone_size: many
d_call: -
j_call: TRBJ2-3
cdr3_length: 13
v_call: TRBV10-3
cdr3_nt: TGTGCCATCCGGGGCGATTCCACAGATACGCAGTATTTT
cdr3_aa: CAIRGDSTDTQYF

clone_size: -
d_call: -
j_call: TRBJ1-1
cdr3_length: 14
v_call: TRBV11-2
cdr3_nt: TGTGCCAGCAGCCCCACCTCCCCTCTTCAGTTGGCTTTCTTT
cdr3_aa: CASSPTSPLQLAFF

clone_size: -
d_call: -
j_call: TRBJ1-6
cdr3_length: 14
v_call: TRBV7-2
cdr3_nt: TGTGCCAGCAGGCCGGCCGGCGGGGATTCACCCCTCCACTTT
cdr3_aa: CASRPAGGDSPLHF

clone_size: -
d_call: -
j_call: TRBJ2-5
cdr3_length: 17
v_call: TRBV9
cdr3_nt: TGTGCCAGCAGCGAGAGAACTGGGACGGCCCTTCGGGAGACCCAGTACTTC
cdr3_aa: CASSERTGTALRETQYF

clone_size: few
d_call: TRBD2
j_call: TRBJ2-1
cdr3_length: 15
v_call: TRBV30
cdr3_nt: TGTGCCTGGAGTGTACTAGCGGGAGTTCCCAATGAGCAGTTCTTC
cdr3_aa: CAWSVLAGVPNEQFF

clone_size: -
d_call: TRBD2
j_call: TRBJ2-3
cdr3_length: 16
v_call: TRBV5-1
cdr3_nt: TGCGCCAGCAGCTCAGGCCTAGCGGGCTACACAGATACGCAGTATTTT
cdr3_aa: CASSSGLAGYTDTQYF

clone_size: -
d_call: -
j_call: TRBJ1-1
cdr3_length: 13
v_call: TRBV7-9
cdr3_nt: TGTGCCAGCAGCGCGAGGGGGAACACTGAAGCTTTCTTT
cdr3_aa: CASSARGNTEAFF

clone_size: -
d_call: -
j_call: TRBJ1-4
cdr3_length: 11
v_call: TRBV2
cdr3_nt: TGTGCCAGCAGTGAGGGGTTCGAGGGTTTCTTT
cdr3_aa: CASSEGFEGFF

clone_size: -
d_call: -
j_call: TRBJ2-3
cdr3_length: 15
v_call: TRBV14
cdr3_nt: TGTGCCAGCAGCCAAGTTCCGACACCCACAGATACGCAGTATTTT
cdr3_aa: CASSQVPTPTDTQYF

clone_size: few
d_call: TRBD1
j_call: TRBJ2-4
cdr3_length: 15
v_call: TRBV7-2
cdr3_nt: TGTGCCAGCAGCCCCCTACAGGGGGCCGGAAACATTCAGTACTTC
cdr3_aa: CASSPLQGAGNIQYF

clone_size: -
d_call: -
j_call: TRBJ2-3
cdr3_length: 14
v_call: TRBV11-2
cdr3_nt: TGTGCCAGCAGCCGAATGCGGGGCACAGATACGCAGTATTTT
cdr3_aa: CASSRMRGTDTQYF

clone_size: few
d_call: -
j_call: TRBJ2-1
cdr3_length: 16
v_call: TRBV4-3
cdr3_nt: TGCGCCAGCAGCCAAGTTCCCAGAGATACCTACAATGAGCAGTTCTTC
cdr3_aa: CASSQVPRDTYNEQFF

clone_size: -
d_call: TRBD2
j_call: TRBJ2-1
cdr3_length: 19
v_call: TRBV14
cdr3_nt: TGTGCCAGCAGCCCAATACTAGCGGGAGGGCCGCGCTCCTACAATGAGCAGTTCTTC
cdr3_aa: CASSPILAGGPRSYNEQFF

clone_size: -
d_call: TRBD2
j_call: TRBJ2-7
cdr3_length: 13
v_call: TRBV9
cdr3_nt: TGTGCCAGCAGCGTAGCGGGAGGCGGCGAGCAGTACTTC
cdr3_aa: CASSVAGGGEQYF

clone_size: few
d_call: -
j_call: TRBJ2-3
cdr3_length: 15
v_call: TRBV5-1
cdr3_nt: TGCGCCAGCAGCTTGTCTAGCATGGGCACAGATACGCAGTATTTT
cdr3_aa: CASSLSSMGTDTQYF

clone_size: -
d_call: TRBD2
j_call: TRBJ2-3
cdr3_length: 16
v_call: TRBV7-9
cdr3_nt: TGTGCCAGCTCCGTGGGTTGGCTAGCGGGGGAAGATACGCAGTATTTT
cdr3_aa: CASSVGWLAGEDTQYF

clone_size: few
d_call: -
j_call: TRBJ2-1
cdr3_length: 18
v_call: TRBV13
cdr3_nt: TGTGCCAGCAGCGGAACCCCGACCGGGGGAATAGGCTACAATGAGCAGTTCTTC
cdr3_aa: CASSGTPTGGIGYNEQFF

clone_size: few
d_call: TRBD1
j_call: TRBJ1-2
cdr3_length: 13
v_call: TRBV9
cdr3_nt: TGTGCCAGCAGACAAACAGGGGGCGTTGACTACACCTTC
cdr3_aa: CASRQTGGVDYTF

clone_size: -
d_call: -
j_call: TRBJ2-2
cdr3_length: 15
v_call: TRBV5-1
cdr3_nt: TGCGCCAGCAGCTTGGAGGGTTCGAACACCGGGGAGCTGTTTTTT
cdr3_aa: CASSLEGSNTGELFF

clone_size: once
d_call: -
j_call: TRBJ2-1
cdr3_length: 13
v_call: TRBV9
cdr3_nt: TGTGCCAGCAGCGTAGCTGAGGGGAATGAGCAGTTCTTC
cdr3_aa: CASSVAEGNEQFF

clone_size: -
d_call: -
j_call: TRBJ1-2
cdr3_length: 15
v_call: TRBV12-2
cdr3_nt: TGTGCAAGTCGCCAAAACAGGGCTTGTAACTATGGCTACACCTTC
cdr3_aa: CASRQNRACNYGYTF